The 24 T cell receptor beta chains listed next were all sequenced from one sample in a study of OX40 agonist ivuxolimab in advanced cancers. Libraries were prepared by immunoSEQ multiplex PCR; TCRdb keeps only in-frame clonotypes and omits some of them. Here the sample spans about 67,000 clones, about 88% being singletons. The specimen was CD4+ or CD8+ T cells sorted from blood, collected in a trial of the OX40 agonist ivuxolimab. These receptors were collected from an adult with an advanced solid tumor such as melanoma, head and neck, liver or kidney cancer.

The chain carries TRBV5-1 and TRBJ2-1, with unresolved D. This CDR3 comprises 16 residues. Trimming left V 4 bases short and J 0 bases short, with 14 bases between. CDR1 is SGHRS and CDR2 is YFSETQ in the germline V gene. The DNA for the CDR3 is TGCGCCAGCAGCGTTCTACCCAAGAGCTCCTACAATGAGCAGTTCTTC. Amino acid sequence: CASSVLPKSSYNEQFF.

The V gene is TRBV5-5, the J gene TRBJ1-3; a weak D match, TRBD1 (6 bases). The CDR3 covers 16 residues. Germline CDR1 is SGHKS and CDR2 is YYEKEE (reference sequence). The V and J ends lost 0 bases and 3 bases respectively, with 13 bases between them. DNA for the CDR3: TGTGCCAGCAGCTTGGTACAGGGTAGTGGTGGAAACACCATATATTTT. This sequence encodes CASSLVQGSGGNTIYF.

The rearrangement links TRBV2 to TRBJ2-5; 10 positions match TRBD1. This CDR3 has 14 amino acids. J gave up 4 bases and V 6 bases, and 5 bases lay outside the gene matches. The germline CDR1 and CDR2 sequences are SNHLY and FYNNEI. CDR3 bases: TGTGCCAGCAGAGGTGACAGGGGGCCAGAGACCCAGTACTTC. This sequence encodes CASRGDRGPETQYF.

The J gene is TRBJ1-1, the V gene TRBV28; D not resolved. The CDR3 has 12 amino acids. Trimming cost V 4 bases and J 4 bases, with 7 bases left between them. Germline CDR1 and CDR2: MDHEN and SYDVKM. The CDR3 DNA is TGTGCCAGCAGTTATCAACGCACTGAAGCTTTCTTT. Translation gives CASSYQRTEAFF.

This clone was found once. The V gene is TRBV19, the J gene TRBJ2-4; D remains ambiguous. This CDR3 spans 14 amino acids. V lost 4 bases and J 3 bases, leaving 10 bases between the germline ends. Germline lookup yields CDR1 LNHDA and CDR2 SQIVND (reference sequence). The CDR3 bases are TGTGCCAGTAGTAATCCTGGGGACAAAAACATTCAGTACTTC. It yields the protein CASSNPGDKNIQYF.

This clone was recorded once. The V call is TRBV2, the J call TRBJ2-1; 8 nucleotides align to TRBD1. Germline-derived CDR1 and CDR2 are SNHLY and FYNNEI. CDR3 length: 14 amino acids. V lost 7 bases, J lost 8 bases, and 10 bases stayed unmatched. The CDR3 spells CASTSRQGFDEQFF. CDR3 coding DNA: TGTGCCAGCACCTCACGACAGGGGTTCGATGAGCAGTTCTTC.

The chain uses TRBV7-9 and TRBJ1-4, with no clear D. From germline, CDR1 is SEHNR and CDR2 FQNEAQ (reference sequence). V was pared by 4 bases and J by 1 base, with 13 bases between. The CDR3 loop spans 16 amino acids. The CDR3 spells CASSSIMGGTNEKLFF. As DNA, the CDR3 is TGTGCCAGCAGCTCGATTATGGGAGGAACTAATGAAAAACTGTTTTTT.

This clone was recorded only once. The J gene is TRBJ2-7, the V gene TRBV10-3; 7 positions agree with TRBD1. Germline CDR1 reads ENHRY; CDR2 reads SYGVKD. The CDR3 is made up of 15 amino acids. Trimming at V came to 6 bases and at J to 6 bases, leaving 14 bases not matched to a gene. Here the CDR3 DNA reads TGTGCCATCAGAGTGCTGACAGGGAATTCGGTCGAGCAGTACTTC. Translated, it gives CAIRVLTGNSVEQYF.

The chain combines TRBV9 with TRBJ2-2, with 9 bases matching TRBD2. V was clipped by 0 bases and J by 1 base; unmatched bases: 4. Per germline, CDR1 SGDLS and CDR2 YYNGEE. CDR3 length equals 17 residues. As DNA, the CDR3 is TGTGCCAGCAGCGTAGGCGGGAGGGCCGGGAACACCGGGGAGCTGTTTTTT. Protein sequence: CASSVGGRAGNTGELFF.

Only one count was recorded for this clone. The chain has TRBV28 and TRBJ2-7, with 10 bases lining up with TRBD1. The CDR3 has 15 amino acids. Per germline, CDR1 MDHEN and CDR2 SYDVKM. V trimming: 6 bases; J trimming: 5 bases; junction bases outside the gene matches: 10. The CDR3 loop reads CASRTDRGRIHEQYF. CDR3 DNA: TGTGCCAGCAGGACCGACAGGGGGCGTATCCACGAGCAGTACTTC.

This chain joins TRBV5-1 and TRBJ2-1; 8 bases fit TRBD1. This CDR3 contains 15 residues. The junction had 4 bases not matched to a gene; V was cut back by 1 base and J by 4 bases. Per germline, CDR1 SGHRS and CDR2 YFSETQ. The CDR3 sequence is CASSLLGTGYNEQFF. The CDR3 region has the DNA TGCGCCAGCAGCTTGCTGGGGACAGGTTACAATGAGCAGTTCTTC.

The chain is built from TRBV18 and TRBJ2-2; no firm D call. The V gene's germline CDR1 is KGHSH and CDR2 LQKENI. V lost 4 bases, J lost 5 bases, and 14 bases lay in between. The CDR3 totals 15 residues. CDR3: CASSLGKSGTGELFF. In nucleotides, the CDR3 is TGTGCCAGCTCACTTGGGAAGTCTGGGACCGGGGAGCTGTTTTTT.

Written as DNA, the CDR3 is TGCAGTTTGACTCCGGCGGATACGCAGTATTTT. Translation: CSLTPADTQYF. This chain connects TRBV20-1 to TRBJ2-3; D unclear. The CDR3 totals 11 residues. Looked up from germline, CDR1 is DFQATT and CDR2 is SNEGSKA (reference sequence). With 8 bases removed from V and 6 bases from J, the gap between germline ends came to 12 bases.

Only one count was recorded for this clone. V is TRBV6-1 and J is TRBJ1-2, with 9 bases aligning to TRBD1. CDR1 is MNHNS, CDR2 SASEGT, per germline. This CDR3 region has 15 residues. J gave up 8 bases and V 4 bases, and 11 bases lay outside the gene matches. The CDR3 spells CASSVGTGIPRGYTF. The DNA of the CDR3 is TGTGCCAGCAGTGTCGGGACAGGGATTCCTCGCGGCTACACCTTC.

This clone was detected once. V gene TRBV2 combines with J gene TRBJ2-2; D is perhaps TRBD2 (5 bases). The V gene's germline CDR1 is SNHLY and CDR2 FYNNEI. The CDR3 has 16 residues. The V end lost 4 bases, the J end lost 1 base, and 13 bases lay between the germline ends. The CDR3 coding sequence is TGTGCCAGCAGTGGGATAACTAGTGTGAACACCGGGGAGCTGTTTTTT. This gives the protein CASSGITSVNTGELFF. Together with reference TRBV2 and TRBJ2-2, the CDR3 gives the full variable domain: EPEVTQTPSHQVTQMGQEVILRCVPISNHLYFYWYRQILGQKVEFLVSFYNNEISEKSEIFDDQFSVERPDGSNFTLKIRSTKLEDSAMYFCASSGITSVNTGELFFGEGSRLTVL.

The rearrangement joins TRBV28 to TRBJ2-5, with 7 bases fitting TRBD2. J was trimmed by 2 bases and V by 2 bases; bases with no gene match: 11. The germline V gene encodes CDR1 MDHEN and CDR2 SYDVKM. The CDR3 has 17 residues. CDR3 sequence reads: CASSLLGGTTKQETQYF. The CDR3 nucleotides are TGTGCCAGCAGTTTACTCGGAGGGACTACAAAACAAGAGACCCAGTACTTC.

The rearrangement joins TRBV5-5 to TRBJ1-1, with 8 bases matching TRBD1. The V segment lost 0 bases and the J segment 5 bases; nucleotides outside the gene matches: 9. The CDR3 totals 16 residues. Germline V gene data show CDR1 as SGHKS and CDR2 as YYEKEE (reference sequence). CDR3: CASSLGYGRGRTEAFF. The CDR3 nucleotides read TGTGCCAGCAGCTTGGGGTATGGCAGGGGGCGTACTGAAGCTTTCTTT.

The V and J genes are TRBV5-1 and TRBJ2-7, with 11 bases identical to TRBD2. The junction had 2 bases not matched to a gene; V was cut back by 1 base and J by 5 bases. Germline V CDR1 and CDR2: SGHRS, YFSETQ. The CDR3 runs 14 residues. CDR3 sequence reads: CASSLTSGSHEQYF. The CDR3, as DNA: TGCGCCAGCAGCTTGACTAGCGGGAGTCACGAGCAGTACTTC.

This rearrangement joins TRBV6-1 to TRBJ1-1; D not certain. This CDR3 is built from 15 residues. V was shortened by 5 bases and J by 3 bases, with 16 bases between the two germline ends. CDR1 MNHNS and CDR2 SASEGT come from the germline V gene. DNA for the CDR3: TGTGCCAGCAGTTCACTGGCTGGGAGAGACACTGAAGCTTTCTTT. Its protein is CASSSLAGRDTEAFF.

The chain links TRBV18 to TRBJ2-3; unclear D gene. This CDR3 region has 15 residues. Trimming left V 0 bases short and J 0 bases short, with 7 bases between. Per the germline V gene, CDR1 is KGHSH and CDR2 is LQKENI. The CDR3, as DNA: TGTGCCAGCTCACCACCGTTCGGTAGCACAGATACGCAGTATTTT. Translating gives CASSPPFGSTDTQYF.

V and J are TRBV6-5 and TRBJ1-1; D uncertain. The CDR3 has 14 residues. Trimming took 6 bases from V and 1 from J, leaving 12 bases between them. Germline V gene data show CDR1 as MNHEY and CDR2 as SVGAGI. As DNA, the CDR3 is TGTGCCAGCAGGAGCCAGACCCCGAACACTGAAGCTTTCTTT. Translation gives CASRSQTPNTEAFF.

The V gene is TRBV7-8, the J gene TRBJ2-5; 8 nucleotides line up with TRBD1. CDR3 size: 14 residues. CDR1 is SGHVS, CDR2 FQNEAQ, per germline. With 3 bases clipped from V and 7 bases from J, the junction kept 7 bases outside the gene matches. In DNA, the CDR3 is TGTGCCAGCAGCTTTCTCGGACAGGGAGGGACCCAGTACTTC. Translation: CASSFLGQGGTQYF.

The chain is built from TRBV2 and TRBJ2-1; 7 bases map to TRBD2. J was trimmed by 4 bases and V by 0 bases; bases with no gene match: 3. Looked up from germline, CDR1 is SNHLY and CDR2 is FYNNEI. This CDR3 contains 15 residues. CDR3 loop: CASSEALADYNEQFF. In DNA form, the CDR3 reads TGTGCCAGCAGTGAAGCTCTAGCGGATTACAATGAGCAGTTCTTC.

The V call is TRBV6-5, the J call TRBJ1-5; 8 bases agree with TRBD1. The CDR3 loop spans 14 amino acids. Per germline, CDR1 MNHEY and CDR2 SVGAGI. The trim removed 5 bases at V and 6 bases at J, leaving 6 bases unmatched. Here the CDR3 reads CASSPWTGSQPQHF. CDR3 DNA sequence: TGTGCCAGCAGTCCCTGGACAGGGTCTCAGCCCCAGCATTTT.